One sample yielded the 21 T cell receptor beta chains listed below, sequenced in a study of naive and memory T cell subsets. Study conclusions and caveats: A few larger clonotypes appeared in naive repertoires, especially CD8, possibly memory cells re-expressing CD45RA.

Their antigens remain unidentified. The beta constant-region primer was an equimolar mix of two oligonucleotides covering TRBC1 and TRBC2. Four rounds of PCR amplified the ligated cDNA using nested alpha and beta constant-region primers plus SP2. TCRdb reprocessed the UMI-ligation and nested PCR reads with MiXCR, giving one entry per CDR3 protein. The profile shows tens of thousands of distinct CDR3 sequences, roughly 12% of them singletons. Sequencing input: naive CD4+ T cells from blood. These receptors were taken from a human donor in good health.

This clonotype has just a few counts. V gene TRBV14 combines with J gene TRBJ1-2, with TRBD1 as a possible D gene (6 bases). The V gene lost 6 bases and the J gene lost 4 bases, with 24 bases spanning the gap. The CDR3 covers 17 residues. Germline values: CDR1 SGHDN, CDR2 FVKESK. In nucleotides, the CDR3 is TGTGCCAGCAGTCCTAACATCGGACAGAAAGCCTTCTATGGCTACACCTTC. Its translation is CASSPNIGQKAFYGYTF.

This clonotype was observed many times. The CDR3 DNA is TGTGCCAGCAGCCTTGGGACTAGCGGGAGCTACGAGCAGTACTTC. It codes for CASSLGTSGSYEQYF. The genes are TRBV7-2 and TRBJ2-7; 14 bases are a match to TRBD2. The CDR3 covers 15 residues. Trimming cost V 5 bases and J 3 bases; bases outside gene matches: 3. The germline V gene encodes CDR1 SGHTA and CDR2 FQGNSA.

Only a few counts were recorded for this clonotype. J is TRBJ1-1 and V is TRBV18, with D possibly TRBD1 on 6 matching bases. CDR3 length equals 13 residues. The V gene lost 3 bases and the J gene lost 5 bases, with 10 bases spanning the gap. The V gene's germline CDR1 is KGHSH and CDR2 LQKENI. The CDR3 region has the DNA TGTGCCAGCTCACCTAGGACAGCAACTGAAGCTTTCTTT. It is translated as CASSPRTATEAFF.

This clonotype appeared many times. The V gene is TRBV6-6, the J gene TRBJ1-3; D unclear. CDR3 length: 14 amino acids. In germline, CDR1 is MNHNY, CDR2 SVGAGI (reference sequence). V lost 7 bases and J 0 bases, leaving 10 bases between the germline ends. The CDR3 reads CASTTGSSGNTIYF. In DNA, the CDR3 is TGTGCCAGCACCACGGGGAGCTCTGGAAACACCATATATTTT.

This clonotype was counted ten times or more. CDR3 sequence (DNA): TGCAGCGTCGCGGAAACATTGAGCCGGATGGGAAGATACGAGCAGTACTTC. Its translation is CSVAETLSRMGRYEQYF. V gene TRBV29-1 combines with J gene TRBJ2-7; no clear D gene. Germline CDR1 and CDR2: SQVTM and ANQGSEA. The ends were cut back, 6 bases at V and 4 bases at J, with 28 bases in the middle. This CDR3 has 17 amino acids.

This clonotype has just a few counts. The chain employs TRBV6-5 and TRBJ2-7, with D possibly matching TRBD1 (5 bases). The CDR3 extends over 15 amino acids. V lost 4 bases to trimming and J lost 2 bases, with 15 bases between them. CDR1 is MNHEY and CDR2 is SVGAGI in the germline V gene. This CDR3 reads CASSSTGPQPYEQYF. The CDR3 coding sequence is TGTGCCAGCAGTTCTACAGGCCCGCAACCCTACGAGCAGTACTTC.

V and J are TRBV7-2 and TRBJ1-5, with TRBD1 identical over 7 bases. The CDR3 has 14 amino acids. From germline, CDR1 is SGHTA and CDR2 FQGNSA. V lost 8 bases to trimming and J lost 0 bases; unmatched junction nucleotides: 4. In DNA form, the CDR3 reads TGTGCCAGCGGCTGGGACAGTAGCAATCAGCCCCAGCATTTT. It specifies CASGWDSSNQPQHF.

This clonotype was found many times. CDR3 residues: CASSSAWGDRDYEQYF. CDR3 in DNA: TGTGCCAGCAGCAGTGCTTGGGGGGACAGAGACTACGAGCAGTACTTC. The rearrangement uses TRBV14 and TRBJ2-7; D might be TRBD1 (7 bases). V lost 5 bases and J 3 bases, leaving 20 bases between the germline ends. CDR1 is SGHDN and CDR2 is FVKESK in the germline V gene. The CDR3 is made up of 16 amino acids.

This sequence joins TRBV25-1 and TRBJ2-3, with a possible D match to TRBD1 (6 bases). Trimming stripped 5 bases from V and 6 bases from J, with 15 bases between. Per germline, CDR1 MGHDK and CDR2 SYGVNS. This CDR3 contains 14 residues. The CDR3 loop reads CASSPQGLKDTQYF. The CDR3 region has the DNA TGTGCCAGCAGTCCACAGGGTCTCAAGGATACGCAGTATTTT.

The V and J genes are TRBV11-1 and TRBJ1-4, with D tentatively TRBD1 (6 bases). Trimming shortened V by 5 bases and J by 2 bases, and 9 bases separated the two germline ends. The CDR3 is 14 residues long. The germline gives CDR1 SGHAT, CDR2 FQDESV (reference sequence). CDR3 DNA sequence: TGTGCCAGCAGCGGGGGGCGGACTAATGAAAAACTGTTTTTT. Translation gives CASSGGRTNEKLFF.

The chain uses TRBV12-3 or TRBV12-4 and TRBJ2-5; 10 bases fit TRBD2. There are 15 residues in the CDR3. With 5 bases clipped from V and 3 bases from J, the junction kept 6 bases outside the gene matches. The CDR3 coding sequence is TGTGCCAGCAGTCCCCAAGGACTAGCGGAAGAGACCCAGTACTTC. The encoded protein is CASSPQGLAEETQYF.

The J gene is TRBJ2-3, the V gene TRBV7-2; tentatively, D is TRBD1 (5 bases). The end of the DNA aligns better with TRBJ1-5, so the J call may be wrong. CDR3 size: 16 residues. CDR1 SGHTA and CDR2 FQGNSA come from the germline V gene. The CDR3 loop is CASSRPGLGYTDTQHF. The CDR3 nucleotides read TGTGCCAGCAGCCGCCCGGGACTAGGCTACACAGATACGCAGCATTTT.

This clonotype was counted between two and nine times. This sequence joins TRBV4-2 and TRBJ1-4; 8 nucleotides line up with TRBD1. The CDR3 consists of 16 residues. CDR1 and CDR2 from the germline V gene are LGHNA and YNFKEQ. V was clipped by 0 bases and J by 7 bases; unmatched bases: 7. CDR3 region: CASSQDKQGGREKLFF. In DNA, the CDR3 is TGTGCCAGCAGCCAAGATAAACAGGGGGGCCGTGAAAAACTGTTTTTT.

This clonotype was counted a single time. The gene calls are TRBV4-3 and TRBJ1-5; the D is unclear. V dropped 4 bases and J dropped 0 bases, with 10 bases sitting between them. The germline CDR1 and CDR2 sequences are LGHNA and YSLEER. This CDR3 region has 15 residues. The CDR3 DNA follows: TGCGCCAGCAGCCGGACCCCGTATAGCAATCAGCCCCAGCATTTT. This codes for CASSRTPYSNQPQHF.

The V gene is TRBV12-3 or TRBV12-4, the J gene TRBJ2-3, with D unresolved. Trimming shortened V by 6 bases and J by 3 bases, and 16 bases separated the two germline ends. The length of the CDR3 is 15 residues. This CDR3 is CASRGLNGNTDTQYF. CDR3 bases: TGTGCCAGCAGGGGGTTGAACGGTAATACAGATACGCAGTATTTT.

The V gene is TRBV6-2 or TRBV6-3, the J gene TRBJ2-7; D tentatively reads TRBD1 or TRBD2 (5 bases each). Between the trimmed V and J ends, which lost 8 bases and 1 base, there was a span of 12 bases. This CDR3 is built from 13 residues. CDR1 MNHEY and CDR2 SVGEGT come from the germline V gene. CDR3 region: CASGEGPSYEQYF. CDR3 sequence (DNA): TGTGCCAGCGGTGAGGGGCCGTCCTACGAGCAGTACTTC.

The CDR3 DNA reads as TGTGCCAGCAGCTTAAATATAGGAGAGACCCAGTACTTC. This translates into CASSLNIGETQYF. V and J are TRBV7-3 and TRBJ2-5; D is ambiguous. There are 13 residues in the CDR3. CDR1 is SGHTA and CDR2 is FQGTGA in the germline V gene. V gave up 1 base and J gave up 4 bases, with 7 bases separating them.

V is TRBV7-9 and J is TRBJ2-1, with TRBD2 identical over 11 bases. The germline V gene encodes CDR1 SEHNR and CDR2 FQNEAQ (reference sequence). CDR3 length: 19 amino acids. V lost 5 bases to trimming and J lost 0 bases; unmatched junction nucleotides: 12. The CDR3 coding sequence is TGTGCCAGCAGCCCGCGGGTAGCGGGAGGGCCCAGCTCCTACAATGAGCAGTTCTTC. Its translation: CASSPRVAGGPSSYNEQFF.

The gene calls are TRBV6-6 and TRBJ1-3, with D tentatively TRBD1 (5 bases). The V end was cut by 10 bases, the J end by 2 bases, with 9 bases between. CDR1 is MNHNY and CDR2 is SVGAGI in the germline V gene (reference sequence). This CDR3 is built from 12 residues. CDR3 loop: CATQGTGNTIYF. The CDR3 DNA reads TGTGCCACTCAGGGTACTGGAAACACCATATATTTT.

The sample holds a few counts of this clonotype. The chain couples TRBV12-3 or TRBV12-4 to TRBJ2-3; TRBD1 matches 8 bases. The CDR3 runs 16 residues. V gave up 6 bases and J gave up 4 bases; unmatched junction bases: 12. This CDR3 reads CASSSRARGQADTQYF. In nucleotides, the CDR3 is TGTGCCAGCAGCTCCCGCGCCAGGGGGCAGGCAGATACGCAGTATTTT.

There are many counts of this clonotype. The chain carries TRBV30 and TRBJ2-7; either TRBD1 or TRBD2 may fit D (5 bases each). Deletions cut 3 bases from V and 5 bases from J, with 8 bases between. CDR3 length: 11 amino acids. Germline CDR1 GTSNPN, CDR2 SVGIG (reference sequence). The CDR3: CAWSRENEQYF. The CDR3, as DNA: TGTGCCTGGAGCAGGGAGAACGAGCAGTACTTC.